This paragraph covers one T cell receptor (beta chain) sequence. Its antigen is unidentified. At one of its ends the junction is not consistent with the germline gene, which may arise from a read error. The data stem from a study of cytomegalovirus exposure and HLA in healthy donors. Study in general: Tens of millions of unique TCR sequences came from HLA-typed donors in an early release.

The CDR3 totals 18 residues. Germline V lookup: CDR1 SGHTA, CDR2 FQGNSA. Study conclusions and caveats: CMV antigen specificity was confirmed in vitro for a few CMV-associated chains. When a later analysis compared HLA-associated TCR beta chains with equally common others, the HLA-associated chains turned out to be more clonally expanded and to have lower generation probabilities.

The PCR had 60 Vbeta and 13 Jbeta primers. Assay used: immunoSEQ multiplex PCR; TCRdb lists only in-frame clones, some missing. Of 150,000 to 200,000 clones detected, around 80% appear once; the ten largest clones hold 4% to 4.5%. The chain carries TRBV7-2 and TRBJ1-5, with 8 bases matching TRBD1. This TCR was sampled from a woman in her twenties or thirties in good health and CMV-seropositive. Sequences were obtained from PBMCs. The CDR3 sequence: CASSLAPRGRDSNQPQHF. The CDR3, as DNA: TGTGCCAGCAGTTTAGCCCCCAGGGGGCGGGATAGCAATCAGCCCCAGCATTTT. The whole variable domain, filled in from reference TRBV7-2 and TRBJ1-5, reads GAGVSQSPSNKVTEKGKDVELRCDPISGHTALYWYRQSLGQGLEFLIYFQGNSAPDKSGLPSDRFSAERTGGSVSTLTIQRTQQEDSAVYLCASSLAPRGRDSNQPQHFGDGTRLSIL.